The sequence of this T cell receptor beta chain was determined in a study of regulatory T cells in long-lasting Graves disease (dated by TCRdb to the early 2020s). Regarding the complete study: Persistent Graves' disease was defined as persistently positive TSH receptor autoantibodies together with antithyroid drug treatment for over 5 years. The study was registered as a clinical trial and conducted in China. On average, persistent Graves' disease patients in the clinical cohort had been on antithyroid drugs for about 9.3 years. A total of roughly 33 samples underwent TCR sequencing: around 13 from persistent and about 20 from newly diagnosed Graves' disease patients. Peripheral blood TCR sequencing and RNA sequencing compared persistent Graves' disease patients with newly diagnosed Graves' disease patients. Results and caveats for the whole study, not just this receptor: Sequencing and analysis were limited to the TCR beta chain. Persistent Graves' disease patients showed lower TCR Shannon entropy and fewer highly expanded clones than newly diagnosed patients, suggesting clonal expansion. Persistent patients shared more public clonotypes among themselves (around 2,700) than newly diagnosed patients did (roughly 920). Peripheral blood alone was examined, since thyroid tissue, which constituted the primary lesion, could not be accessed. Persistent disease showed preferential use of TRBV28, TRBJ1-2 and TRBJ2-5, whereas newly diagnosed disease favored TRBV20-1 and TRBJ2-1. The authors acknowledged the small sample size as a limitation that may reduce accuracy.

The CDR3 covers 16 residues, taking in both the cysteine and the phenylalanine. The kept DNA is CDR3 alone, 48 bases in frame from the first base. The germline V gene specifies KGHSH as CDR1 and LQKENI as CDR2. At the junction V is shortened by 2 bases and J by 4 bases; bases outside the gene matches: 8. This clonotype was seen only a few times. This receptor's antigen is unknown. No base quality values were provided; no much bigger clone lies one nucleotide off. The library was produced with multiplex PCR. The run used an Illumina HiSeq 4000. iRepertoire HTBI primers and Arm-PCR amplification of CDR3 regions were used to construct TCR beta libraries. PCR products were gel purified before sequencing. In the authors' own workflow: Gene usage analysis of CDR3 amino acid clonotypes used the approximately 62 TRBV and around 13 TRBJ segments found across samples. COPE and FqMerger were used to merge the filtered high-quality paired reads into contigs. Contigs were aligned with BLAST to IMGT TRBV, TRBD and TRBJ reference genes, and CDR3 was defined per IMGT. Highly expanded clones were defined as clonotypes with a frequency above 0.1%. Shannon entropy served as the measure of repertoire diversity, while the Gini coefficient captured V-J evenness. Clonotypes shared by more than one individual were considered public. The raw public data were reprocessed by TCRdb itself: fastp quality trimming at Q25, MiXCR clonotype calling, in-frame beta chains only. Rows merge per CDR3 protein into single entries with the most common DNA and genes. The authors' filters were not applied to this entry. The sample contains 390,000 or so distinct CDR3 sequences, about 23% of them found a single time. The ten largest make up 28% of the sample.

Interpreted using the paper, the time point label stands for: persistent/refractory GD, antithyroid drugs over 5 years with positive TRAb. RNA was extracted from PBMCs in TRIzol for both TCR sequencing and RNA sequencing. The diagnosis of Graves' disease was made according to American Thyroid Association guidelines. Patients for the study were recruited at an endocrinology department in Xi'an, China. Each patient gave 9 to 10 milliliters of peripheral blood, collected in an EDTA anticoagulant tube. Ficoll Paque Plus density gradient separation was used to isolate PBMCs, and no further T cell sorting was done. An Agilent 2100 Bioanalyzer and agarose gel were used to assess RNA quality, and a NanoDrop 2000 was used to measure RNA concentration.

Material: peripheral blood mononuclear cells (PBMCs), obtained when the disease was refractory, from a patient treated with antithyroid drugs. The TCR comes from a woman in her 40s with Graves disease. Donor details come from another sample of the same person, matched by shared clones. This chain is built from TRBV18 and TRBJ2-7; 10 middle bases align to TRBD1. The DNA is TGTGCCAGCTCACCATTCGAGACAGGGGGCCTGTACGAGCAGTACTTC. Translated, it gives CASSPFETGGLYEQYF.